This T cell receptor (beta chain) emerged from a study of CD8 T cells in ankylosing spondylitis. Overall study results and limits: Some of these motif variants have turned up before, in reports on reactive arthritis synovial fluid and blood. For ankylosing spondylitis blood, a TCR beta motif of 8 or 9 highly homologous variants appeared characteristic. According to the report, clones linked to the disease were significantly enriched in matched synovial fluid samples taken from ankylosing spondylitis patients.

The trim removed 4 bases at V and 2 bases at J, leaving 6 bases unmatched. This CDR3 is built from 16 residues. Germline values: CDR1 SGHAT, CDR2 FQNNGV. In making TCR beta libraries, quantitative 5'-RACE with molecular barcodes was used. TCRdb independently ran MiXCR on the 5' RACE reads; one entry per CDR3 protein. The repertoire has some 840,000 distinct CDR3 sequences, approximately 12% of them found once; the top ten carry approximately 0.51%. Points on this clonotype: What it binds is not known.

The sequence derives from a male donor with ankylosing spondylitis. The sequenced sample consisted of blood, either unsorted or a sorted T cell fraction (not recorded which). V usage is TRBV11-2 and J usage is TRBJ2-3, with 10 positions matching TRBD2. The CDR3 protein is CASSSLSGRLTDTQYF. The CDR3 nucleotides read TGTGCCAGCAGCTCCCTTAGCGGGAGGCTCACAGATACGCAGTATTTT.